This T cell receptor beta chain was captured in a study of response to subunit inactivated influenza vaccine. V lost 3 bases and J lost 0, with 8 bases in between. Germline V gene data show CDR1 as LGHNA and CDR2 as YSLEER. This CDR3 is built from 14 residues. MiXCR was run by TCRdb on the RT-PCR reads, yielding one entry per CDR3 protein. This table holds about 190,000 distinct CDR3 sequences, approximately 14% found once. The receptor comes from a man in his forties or fifties who received an inactivated influenza vaccine. The sequencing here drew on CD8+ T cells sorted from PBMCs, taken 4 to 6 days after vaccination. V usage is TRBV4-3 and J usage is TRBJ2-5, with TRBD1 as a possible D gene (5 bases). DNA of the CDR3: TGCGCCAGCAGCCAGGACACTAACCAAGAGACCCAGTACTTC. Translation gives CASSQDTNQETQYF.